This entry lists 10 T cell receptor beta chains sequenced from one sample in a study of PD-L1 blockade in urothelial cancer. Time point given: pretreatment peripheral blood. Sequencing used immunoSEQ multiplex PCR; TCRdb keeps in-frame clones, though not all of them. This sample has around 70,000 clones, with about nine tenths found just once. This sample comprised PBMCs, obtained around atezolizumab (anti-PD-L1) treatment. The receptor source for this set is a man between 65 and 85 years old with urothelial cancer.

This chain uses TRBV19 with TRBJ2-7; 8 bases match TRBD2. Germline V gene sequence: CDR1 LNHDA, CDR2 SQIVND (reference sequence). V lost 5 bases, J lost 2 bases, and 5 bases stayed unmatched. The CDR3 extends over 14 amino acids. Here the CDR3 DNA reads TGTGCCAGTAGTCCGGGACTAGGTCCCTACGAGCAGTACTTC. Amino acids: CASSPGLGPYEQYF. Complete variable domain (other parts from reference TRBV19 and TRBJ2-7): DGGITQSPKYLFRKEGQNVTLSCEQNLNHDAMYWYRQDPGQGLRLIYYSQIVNDFQKGDIAEGYSVSREKKESFPLTVTSAQKNPTAFYLCASSPGLGPYEQYFGPGTRLTVT.

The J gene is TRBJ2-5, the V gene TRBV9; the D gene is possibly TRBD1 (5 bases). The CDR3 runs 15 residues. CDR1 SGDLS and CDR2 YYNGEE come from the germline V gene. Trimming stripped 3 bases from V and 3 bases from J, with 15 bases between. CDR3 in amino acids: CASSGTLTEKETQYF. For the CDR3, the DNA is TGTGCCAGCAGCGGAACCCTGACAGAAAAAGAGACCCAGTACTTC.

CDR3 in DNA: TGTGCCAGCAGTTTGTACAGTCTCCCAACTGAAGCTTTCTTT. It codes for CASSLYSLPTEAFF. The rearrangement uses TRBV28 and TRBJ1-1; D remains unclear. The CDR3 spans 14 residues. Germline values: CDR1 MDHEN, CDR2 SYDVKM. V was pared by 3 bases and J by 5 bases, with 13 bases between.

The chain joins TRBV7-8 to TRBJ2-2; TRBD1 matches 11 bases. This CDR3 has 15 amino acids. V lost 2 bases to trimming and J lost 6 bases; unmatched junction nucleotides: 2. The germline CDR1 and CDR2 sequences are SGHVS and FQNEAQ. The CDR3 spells CASSLRTGGSGELFF. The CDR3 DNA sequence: TGTGCCAGCAGCTTACGGACAGGGGGCTCCGGGGAGCTGTTTTTT.

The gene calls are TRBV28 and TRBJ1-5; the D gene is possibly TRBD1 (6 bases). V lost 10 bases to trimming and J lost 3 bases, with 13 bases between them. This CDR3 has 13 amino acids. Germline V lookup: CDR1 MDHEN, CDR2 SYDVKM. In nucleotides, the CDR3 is TGTGCCATCGCCGGGGGGCTCAATCAGCCCCAGCATTTT. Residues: CAIAGGLNQPQHF.

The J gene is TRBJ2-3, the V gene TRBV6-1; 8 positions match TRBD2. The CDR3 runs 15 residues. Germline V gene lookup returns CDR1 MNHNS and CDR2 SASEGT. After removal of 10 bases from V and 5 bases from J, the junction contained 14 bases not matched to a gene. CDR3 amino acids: CAIGEASGFEDTQYF. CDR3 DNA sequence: TGTGCCATAGGGGAGGCTAGCGGGTTTGAAGATACGCAGTATTTT.

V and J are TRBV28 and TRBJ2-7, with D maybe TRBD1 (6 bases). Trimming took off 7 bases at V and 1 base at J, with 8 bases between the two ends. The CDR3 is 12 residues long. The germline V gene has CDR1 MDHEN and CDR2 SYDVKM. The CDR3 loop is CASTGTSYEQYF. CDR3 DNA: TGTGCCAGCACCGGGACATCCTACGAGCAGTACTTC.

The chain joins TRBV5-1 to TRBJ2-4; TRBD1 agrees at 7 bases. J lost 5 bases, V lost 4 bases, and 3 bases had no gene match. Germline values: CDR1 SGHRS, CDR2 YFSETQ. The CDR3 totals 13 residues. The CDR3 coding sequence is TGCGCCAGCAGCGCAGGGGGTCAAAACATTCAGTACTTC. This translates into CASSAGGQNIQYF.

The CDR3 loop reads CSVEGQYSGNTIYF. In DNA, the CDR3 is TGCAGCGTTGAAGGACAGTACTCTGGAAACACCATATATTTT. The J gene is TRBJ1-3, the V gene TRBV29-1; perhaps TRBD1 as D (5 bases). V lost 1 base and J lost 0, with 7 bases in between. The germline gives CDR1 SQVTM, CDR2 ANQGSEA. This CDR3 region has 14 residues.

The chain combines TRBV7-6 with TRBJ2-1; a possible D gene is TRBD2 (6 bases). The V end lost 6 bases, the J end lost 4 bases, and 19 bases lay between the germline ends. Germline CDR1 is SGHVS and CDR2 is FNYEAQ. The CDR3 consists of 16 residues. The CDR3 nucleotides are TGTGCCAGCAGTTCTAGCGCTCTCACTAAATACAATGAGCAGTTCTTC. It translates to CASSSSALTKYNEQFF.